Listed here are 4 T cell receptor beta chains from one sample, sequenced in a study of blood T cell repertoires in COVID-19. Assay used: immunoSEQ multiplex PCR; TCRdb lists only in-frame clones, some missing. The sample has some 400,000 clones, 87% seen once. Sequencing used PBMCs or T cells enriched from blood (not recorded which). All receptors derive from a man aged 25-40 years who had recovered from COVID-19.

This chain joins TRBV5-4 and TRBJ1-2, with 7 nucleotides matching TRBD1. V shed 0 bases and J 2 bases; nucleotides not matched to a gene: 4. The CDR3 is 15 amino acids. CDR1 is SGHNT, CDR2 YYREEE, per germline (reference sequence). The CDR3 loop is CASSLAGTVNYGYTF. CDR3 DNA: TGTGCCAGCAGCTTGGCTGGGACAGTAAACTATGGCTACACCTTC.

The CDR3 nucleotides read TGCGCCAGCAGCTTCTCGAGGGCCCGTAATGAAAAACTGTTTTTT. Residues: CASSFSRARNEKLFF. The chain links TRBV5-1 to TRBJ1-4; D gene ambiguous. Germline CDR1 SGHRS, CDR2 YFSETQ. Trimming shortened V by 2 bases and J by 4 bases, and 12 bases separated the two germline ends. There are 15 residues in the CDR3.

The chain is built from TRBV4-1 and TRBJ1-3, with TRBD1 matching over 8 bases. Germline V gene sequence: CDR1 MGHRA, CDR2 YSYEKL. Trimming took 4 bases from V and 2 from J; bases not matched to a gene: 10. The CDR3 is 17 residues long. The CDR3 nucleotides are TGCGCCAGCAGCCTATACCTGGACAGGGAAACTGGAAACACCATATATTTT. Translated: CASSLYLDRETGNTIYF.

The gene calls are TRBV11-3 and TRBJ2-1; no clear D gene. Trimming took off 3 bases at V and 0 bases at J, with 12 bases between the two ends. The CDR3 runs 16 residues. The germline V gene has CDR1 SGHNT and CDR2 YENEEA. The chain's CDR3 is CASSLSSTYSYNEQFF. In nucleotides, the CDR3 is TGTGCCAGCAGCTTGTCTTCTACGTACTCCTACAATGAGCAGTTCTTC.